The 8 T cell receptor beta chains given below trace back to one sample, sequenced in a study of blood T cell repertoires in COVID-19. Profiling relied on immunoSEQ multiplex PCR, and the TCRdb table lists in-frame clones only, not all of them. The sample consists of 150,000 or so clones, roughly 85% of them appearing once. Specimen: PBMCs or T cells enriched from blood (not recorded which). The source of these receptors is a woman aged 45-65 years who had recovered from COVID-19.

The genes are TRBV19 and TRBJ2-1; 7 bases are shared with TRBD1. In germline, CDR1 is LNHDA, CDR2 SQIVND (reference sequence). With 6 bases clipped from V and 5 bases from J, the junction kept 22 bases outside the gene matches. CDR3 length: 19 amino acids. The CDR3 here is CASRWIGGLRKTNHNEQFF. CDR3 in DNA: TGTGCCAGTAGATGGATAGGGGGCTTGCGGAAAACGAACCACAATGAGCAGTTCTTC.

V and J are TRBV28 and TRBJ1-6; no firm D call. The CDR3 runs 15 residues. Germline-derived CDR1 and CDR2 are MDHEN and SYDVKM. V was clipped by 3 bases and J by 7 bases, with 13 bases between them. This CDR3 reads CASSFLGPGNSPLHF. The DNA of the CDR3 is TGTGCCAGCAGTTTCTTAGGCCCGGGGAATTCACCCCTCCACTTT.

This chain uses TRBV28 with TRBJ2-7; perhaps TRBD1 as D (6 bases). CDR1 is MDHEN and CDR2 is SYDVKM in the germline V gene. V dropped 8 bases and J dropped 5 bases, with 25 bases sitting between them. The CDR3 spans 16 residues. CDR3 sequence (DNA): TGTGCCAGCGTCCCCTTGGGGGCACGCGGGCAAAACGAGCAGTACTTC. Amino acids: CASVPLGARGQNEQYF.

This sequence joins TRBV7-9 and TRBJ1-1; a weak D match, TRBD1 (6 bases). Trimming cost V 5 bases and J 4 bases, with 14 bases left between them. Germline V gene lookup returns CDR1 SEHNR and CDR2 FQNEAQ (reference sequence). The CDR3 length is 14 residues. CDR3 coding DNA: TGTGCCAGCAGCGCTCTGGGGGCTGCCACTGAAGCTTTCTTT. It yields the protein CASSALGAATEAFF.

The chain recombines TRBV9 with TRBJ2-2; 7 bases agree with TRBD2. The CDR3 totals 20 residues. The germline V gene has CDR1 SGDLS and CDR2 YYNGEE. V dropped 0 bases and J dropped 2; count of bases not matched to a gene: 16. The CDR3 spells CASSVVFPSSGSGNTGELFF. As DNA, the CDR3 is TGTGCCAGCAGCGTAGTATTCCCAAGTAGCGGGTCCGGAAACACCGGGGAGCTGTTTTTT. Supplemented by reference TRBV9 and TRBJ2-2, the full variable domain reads DSGVTQTPKHLITATGQRVTLRCSPRSGDLSVYWYQQSLDQGLQFLIQYYNGEERAKGNILERFSAQQFPDLHSELNLSSLELGDSALYFCASSVVFPSSGSGNTGELFFGEGSRLTVL.

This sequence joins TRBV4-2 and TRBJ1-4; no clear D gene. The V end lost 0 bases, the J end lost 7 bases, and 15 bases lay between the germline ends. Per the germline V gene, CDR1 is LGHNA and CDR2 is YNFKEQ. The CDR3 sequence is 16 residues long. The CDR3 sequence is CASSQEDPRRAEKLFF. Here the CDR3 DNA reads TGTGCCAGCAGCCAAGAAGATCCCCGCCGAGCTGAAAAACTGTTTTTT.

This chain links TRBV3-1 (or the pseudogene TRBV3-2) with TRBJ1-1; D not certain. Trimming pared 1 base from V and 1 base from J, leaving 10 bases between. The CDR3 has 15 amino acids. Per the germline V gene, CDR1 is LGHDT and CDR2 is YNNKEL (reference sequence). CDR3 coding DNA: TGTGCCAGCAGCCAAGGCTACCAGCGGAACACTGAAGCTTTCTTT. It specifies CASSQGYQRNTEAFF.

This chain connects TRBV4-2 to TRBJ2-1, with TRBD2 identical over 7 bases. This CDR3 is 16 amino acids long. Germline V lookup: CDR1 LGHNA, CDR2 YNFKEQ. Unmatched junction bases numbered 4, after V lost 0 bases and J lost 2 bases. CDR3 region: CASSQDQAGAYNEQFF. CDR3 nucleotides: TGTGCCAGCAGCCAAGACCAGGCGGGAGCCTACAATGAGCAGTTCTTC.